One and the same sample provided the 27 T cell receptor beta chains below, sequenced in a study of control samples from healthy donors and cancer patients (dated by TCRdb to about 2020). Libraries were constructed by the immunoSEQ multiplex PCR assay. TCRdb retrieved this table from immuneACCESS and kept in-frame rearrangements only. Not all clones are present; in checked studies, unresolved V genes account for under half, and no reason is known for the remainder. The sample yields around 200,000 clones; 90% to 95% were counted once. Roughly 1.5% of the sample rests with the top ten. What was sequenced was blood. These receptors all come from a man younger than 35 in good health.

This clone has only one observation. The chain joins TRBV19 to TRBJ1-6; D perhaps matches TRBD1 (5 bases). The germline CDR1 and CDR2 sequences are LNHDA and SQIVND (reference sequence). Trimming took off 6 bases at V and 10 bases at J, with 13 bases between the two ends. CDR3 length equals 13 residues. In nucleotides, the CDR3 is TGTGCCAGTAGGGAAAGGGGTGGATCACCCCTCCACTTT. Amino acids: CASRERGGSPLHF.

The CDR3 DNA is TGTGCCAGCAGGACTAGCGGGGGGGTTGAGACCCAGTACTTC. Amino acid sequence: CASRTSGGVETQYF. The J gene is TRBJ2-5, the V gene TRBV2, with 14 bases that match TRBD2. The germline V gene has CDR1 SNHLY and CDR2 FYNNEI. The length of the CDR3 is 14 residues. The ends lost 6 bases at V and 5 bases at J; junction bases unmatched: 2.

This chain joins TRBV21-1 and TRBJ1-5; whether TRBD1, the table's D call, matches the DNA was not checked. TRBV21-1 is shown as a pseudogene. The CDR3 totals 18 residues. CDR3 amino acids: CASSKRLEFQVSDQPQHF. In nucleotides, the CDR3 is TGTGCCAGCAGCAAAAGATTGGAATTCCAGGTGAGTGATCAGCCCCAGCATTTT.

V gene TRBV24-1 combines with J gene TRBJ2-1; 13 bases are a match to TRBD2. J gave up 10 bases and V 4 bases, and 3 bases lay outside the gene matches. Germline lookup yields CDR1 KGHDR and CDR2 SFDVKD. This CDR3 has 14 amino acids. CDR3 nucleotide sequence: TGTGCCACCAGTGAGGGACTAGCGGGGTTGGAGCAGTTCTTC. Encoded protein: CATSEGLAGLEQFF.

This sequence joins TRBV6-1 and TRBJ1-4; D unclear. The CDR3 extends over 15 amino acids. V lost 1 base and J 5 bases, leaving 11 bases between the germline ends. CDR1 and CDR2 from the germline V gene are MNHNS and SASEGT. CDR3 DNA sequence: TGTGCCAGCAGTGAAGTCCTTGATACCAATGAAAAACTGTTTTTT. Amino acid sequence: CASSEVLDTNEKLFF.

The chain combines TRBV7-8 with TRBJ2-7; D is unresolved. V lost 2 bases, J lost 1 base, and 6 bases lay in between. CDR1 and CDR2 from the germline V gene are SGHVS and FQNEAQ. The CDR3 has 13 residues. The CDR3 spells CASSLSSSYEQYF. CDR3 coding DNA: TGTGCCAGCAGCTTAAGCTCTTCCTACGAGCAGTACTTC.

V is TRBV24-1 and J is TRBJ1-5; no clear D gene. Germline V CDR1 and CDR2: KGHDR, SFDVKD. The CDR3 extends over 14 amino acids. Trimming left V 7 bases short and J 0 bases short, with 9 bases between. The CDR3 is CATSRGNSNQPQHF. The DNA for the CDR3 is TGTGCCACCAGCCGGGGAAATAGCAATCAGCCCCAGCATTTT.

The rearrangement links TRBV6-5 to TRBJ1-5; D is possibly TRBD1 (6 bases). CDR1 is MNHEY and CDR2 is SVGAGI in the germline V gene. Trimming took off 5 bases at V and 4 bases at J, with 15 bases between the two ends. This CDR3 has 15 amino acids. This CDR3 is CASSREGTPNQPQHF. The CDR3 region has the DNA TGTGCCAGCAGTCGTGAGGGGACACCTAATCAGCCCCAGCATTTT.

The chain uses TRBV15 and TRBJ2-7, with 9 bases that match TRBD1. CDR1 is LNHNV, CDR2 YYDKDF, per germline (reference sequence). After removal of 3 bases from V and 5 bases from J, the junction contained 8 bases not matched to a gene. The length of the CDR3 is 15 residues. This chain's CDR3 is CATSRGGTGLNEQYF. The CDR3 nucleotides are TGTGCCACCAGCAGGGGAGGGACAGGGTTAAACGAGCAGTACTTC.

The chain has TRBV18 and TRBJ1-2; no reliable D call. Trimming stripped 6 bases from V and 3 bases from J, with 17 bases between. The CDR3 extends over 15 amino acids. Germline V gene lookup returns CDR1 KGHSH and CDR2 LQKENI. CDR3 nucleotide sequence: TGTGCCAGCTCCCCCGGAGACCCTGGGGACTATGGCTACACCTTC. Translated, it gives CASSPGDPGDYGYTF.

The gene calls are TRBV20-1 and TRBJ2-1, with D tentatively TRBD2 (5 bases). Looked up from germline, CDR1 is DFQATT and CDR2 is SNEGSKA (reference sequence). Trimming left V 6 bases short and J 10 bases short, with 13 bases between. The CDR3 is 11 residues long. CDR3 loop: CSASGQQEQFF. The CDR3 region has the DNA TGCAGTGCAAGCGGCCAGCAGGAGCAGTTCTTC.

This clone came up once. The CDR3 DNA reads as TGCGCCAGCAGCTTGGGGGACAGAGCTTCACCCCTCCACTTT. Protein product: CASSLGDRASPLHF. V gene TRBV5-1 combines with J gene TRBJ1-6; TRBD1 matches 7 bases. This CDR3 region has 14 residues. Trimming took 0 bases from V and 9 from J; bases not matched to a gene: 3. In germline, CDR1 is SGHRS, CDR2 YFSETQ.

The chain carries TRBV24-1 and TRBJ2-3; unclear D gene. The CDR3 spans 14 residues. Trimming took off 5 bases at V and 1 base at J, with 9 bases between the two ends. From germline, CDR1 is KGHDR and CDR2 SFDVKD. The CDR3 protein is CATSVGRRTDTQYF. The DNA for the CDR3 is TGTGCCACCAGTGTTGGGCGTCGCACAGATACGCAGTATTTT.

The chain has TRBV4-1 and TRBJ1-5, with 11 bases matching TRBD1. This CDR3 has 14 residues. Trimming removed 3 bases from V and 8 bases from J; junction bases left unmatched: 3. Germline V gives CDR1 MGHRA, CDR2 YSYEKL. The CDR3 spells CASSQDRGREPQHF. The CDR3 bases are TGCGCCAGCAGCCAGGACAGGGGGCGTGAGCCCCAGCATTTT.

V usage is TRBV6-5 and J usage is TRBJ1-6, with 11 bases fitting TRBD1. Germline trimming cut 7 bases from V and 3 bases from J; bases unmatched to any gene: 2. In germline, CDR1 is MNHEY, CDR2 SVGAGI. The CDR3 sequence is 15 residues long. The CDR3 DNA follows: TGTGCCAGCACTGGGACAGGGGGCTATAATTCACCCCTCCACTTT. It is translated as CASTGTGGYNSPLHF.

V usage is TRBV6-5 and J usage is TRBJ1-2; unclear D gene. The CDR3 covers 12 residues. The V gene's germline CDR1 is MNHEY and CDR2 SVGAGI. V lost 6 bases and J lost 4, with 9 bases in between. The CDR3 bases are TGTGCCAGCAGAGCCTATGGCTATGGCTACACCTTC. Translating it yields CASRAYGYGYTF.

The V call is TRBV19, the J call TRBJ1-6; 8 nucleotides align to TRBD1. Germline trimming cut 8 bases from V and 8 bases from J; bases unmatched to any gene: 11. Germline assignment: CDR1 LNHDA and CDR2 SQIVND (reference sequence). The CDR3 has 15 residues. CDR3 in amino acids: CASWGGDRRDSPLHF. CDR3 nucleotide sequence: TGTGCCAGTTGGGGGGGGGACAGGCGTGATTCACCCCTCCACTTT. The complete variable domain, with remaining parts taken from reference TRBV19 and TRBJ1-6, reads DGGITQSPKYLFRKEGQNVTLSCEQNLNHDAMYWYRQDPGQGLRLIYYSQIVNDFQKGDIAEGYSVSREKKESFPLTVTSAQKNPTAFYLCASWGGDRRDSPLHFGNGTRLTVT.

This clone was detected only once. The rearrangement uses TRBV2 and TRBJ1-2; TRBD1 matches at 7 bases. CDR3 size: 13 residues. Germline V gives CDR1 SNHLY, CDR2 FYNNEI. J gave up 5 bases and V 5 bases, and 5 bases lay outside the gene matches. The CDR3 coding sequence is TGTGCCAGCAGTTATACAGGGGAATATGGCTACACCTTC. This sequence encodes CASSYTGEYGYTF.

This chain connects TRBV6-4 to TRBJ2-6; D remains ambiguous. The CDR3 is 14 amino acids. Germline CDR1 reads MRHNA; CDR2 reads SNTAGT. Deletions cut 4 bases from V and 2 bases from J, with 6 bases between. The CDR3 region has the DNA TGTGCCAGCAGTGCCACAGCTGGGGCCAACGTCCTGACTTTC. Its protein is CASSATAGANVLTF.

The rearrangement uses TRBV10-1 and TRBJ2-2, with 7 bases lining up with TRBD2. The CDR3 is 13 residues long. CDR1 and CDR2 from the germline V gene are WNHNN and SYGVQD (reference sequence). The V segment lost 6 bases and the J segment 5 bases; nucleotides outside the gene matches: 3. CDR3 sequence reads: CASRPGGTGELFF. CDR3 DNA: TGCGCCAGCAGACCCGGGGGGACCGGGGAGCTGTTTTTT.

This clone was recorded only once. The DNA of the CDR3 is TGTGCCAGCAGCCCACTCACGGAGGGGCCGCCCCAGCATTTT. The encoded protein is CASSPLTEGPPQHF. V and J are TRBV7-9 and TRBJ1-5, with a possible D match to TRBD1 (5 bases). The CDR3 has 14 amino acids. V lost 5 bases, J lost 9 bases, and 17 bases lay in between. Germline V gene data show CDR1 as SEHNR and CDR2 as FQNEAQ (reference sequence).

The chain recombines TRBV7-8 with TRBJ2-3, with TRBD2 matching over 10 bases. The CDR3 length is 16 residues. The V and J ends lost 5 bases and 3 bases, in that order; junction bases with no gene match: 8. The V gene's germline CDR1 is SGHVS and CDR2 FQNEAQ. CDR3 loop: CASSPRERGGTDTQYF. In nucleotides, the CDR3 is TGTGCCAGCAGCCCAAGGGAGCGGGGGGGTACAGATACGCAGTATTTT.

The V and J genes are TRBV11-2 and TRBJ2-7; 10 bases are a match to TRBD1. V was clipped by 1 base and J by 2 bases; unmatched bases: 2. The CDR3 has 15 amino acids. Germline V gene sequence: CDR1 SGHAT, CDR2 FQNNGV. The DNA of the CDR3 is TGTGCCAGCAGCTTAGTTGGACAGGGGGCCTACGAGCAGTACTTC. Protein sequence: CASSLVGQGAYEQYF.

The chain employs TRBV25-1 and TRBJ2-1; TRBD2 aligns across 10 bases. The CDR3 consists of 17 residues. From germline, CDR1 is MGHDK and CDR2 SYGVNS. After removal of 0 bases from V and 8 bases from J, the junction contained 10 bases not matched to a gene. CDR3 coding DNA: TGTGCCAGCAGTGAATATACGCCAGCGGGGGGGCACTATGAGCAGTTCTTC. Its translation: CASSEYTPAGGHYEQFF. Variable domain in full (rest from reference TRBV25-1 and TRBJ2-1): EADIYQTPRYLVIGTGKKITLECSQTMGHDKMYWYQQDPGMELHLIHYSYGVNSTEKGDLSSESTVSRIRTEHFPLTLESARPSHTSQYLCASSEYTPAGGHYEQFFGPGTRLTVL.

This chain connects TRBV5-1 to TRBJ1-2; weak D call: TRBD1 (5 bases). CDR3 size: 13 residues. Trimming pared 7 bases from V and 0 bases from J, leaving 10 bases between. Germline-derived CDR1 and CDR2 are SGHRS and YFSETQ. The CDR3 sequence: CASSQTANYGYTF. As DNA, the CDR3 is TGCGCCAGCTCCCAGACAGCTAACTATGGCTACACCTTC.

As DNA, the CDR3 is TGTGCCAGTAGTAGGCGGGGAAATCAGCCCCAGCATTTT. This gives the protein CASSRRGNQPQHF. The chain couples TRBV19 to TRBJ1-5, with unresolved D. Deletions cut 4 bases from V and 4 bases from J, with 8 bases between. The germline CDR1 and CDR2 sequences are LNHDA and SQIVND (reference sequence). This CDR3 region has 13 residues. Filled out from reference TRBV19 and TRBJ1-5, the complete variable domain reads DGGITQSPKYLFRKEGQNVTLSCEQNLNHDAMYWYRQDPGQGLRLIYYSQIVNDFQKGDIAEGYSVSREKKESFPLTVTSAQKNPTAFYLCASSRRGNQPQHFGDGTRLSIL.

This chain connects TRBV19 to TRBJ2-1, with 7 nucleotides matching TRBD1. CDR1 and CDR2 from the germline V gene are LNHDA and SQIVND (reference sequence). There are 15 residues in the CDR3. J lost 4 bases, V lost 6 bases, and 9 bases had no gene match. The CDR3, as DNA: TGTGCCAGTAGAGCCAGGACAGGAAATTACAATGAGCAGTTCTTC. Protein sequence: CASRARTGNYNEQFF.